This paragraph covers one TCR beta chain sequence. Its target is unknown. These data are taken from a study of CD8+ T cells in alopecia areata. Study-wide results and limits: Normal-skin resident alphabeta T cells also appear among scalp sample sequences.

The treatment denotes: oral pan-JAK inhibitor, 5-10 mg twice daily. Alopecia areata patients had lesional scalp punch biopsies and peripheral blood taken from them. Sequencing relied on a cDNA template that was reverse transcribed from extracted RNA. Sequencing was performed with immunoSEQ multiplex PCR; in TCRdb, only in-frame clones are kept and a portion is missing. The sample shows tens of thousands of clones, about three quarters of them seen only once. CDR1 and CDR2 from the germline V gene are LGHNA and YSLEER. The CDR3 is 15 amino acids. With 0 bases removed from V and 1 base from J, the gap between germline ends came to 10 bases.

The genes are TRBV4-3 and TRBJ2-7, with D possibly being TRBD1 (6 bases). The receptor was derived from a human donor with alopecia areata. This specimen consisted of CD8+ T cells sorted from blood, obtained at approximately week 42, from a patient treated with tofacitinib. The CDR3 DNA is TGCGCCAGCAGCCAAGATAGGGACATTTCCTACGAGCAGTACTTC. Residues: CASSQDRDISYEQYF.